This is a list of T cell receptor beta chains from one sample in a study of T-cell reconstitution after alpha-beta-depleted transplantation in children. TCRdb reprocessed the PCR reads with MiXCR, giving one entry per CDR3 protein. The repertoire holds about 590,000 distinct CDR3 sequences, over 10% seen once, with around 2% in the top ten. Sample: PBMCs, mostly from graft donor cells, taken 360 days after TCRalphabeta/CD19-depleted stem cell transplant. Receptors were obtained from a male patient between 5 and 17 years old who had a stem cell transplant for acute myeloid leukemia, so the T cells may come from the graft donor. The CDR3 runs from the conserved cysteine through the conserved F or W. Each record gives: clone size, D gene, J gene, V gene, CDR3 DNA, CDR3 protein. A D gene is named only where the DNA matches it firmly. Rows give clone size only sometimes, using once, few, many, or a class for an expanded clone.

few | TRBD2 | TRBJ2-1 | TRBV9 | TGTGCCAGCAGCAACCGACGCACGTGGACTAGCGGATATAGCTCCTACAATGAGCAGTTCTTC | CASSNRRTWTSGYSSYNEQFF
. | TRBD2 | TRBJ2-7 | TRBV6-2/TRBV6-3 | TGTGCCAGCAGTTACCCTTCCGGGACTAGCGTGCCGCTATATTACGAGCAGTACTTC | CASSYPSGTSVPLYYEQYF
many | TRBD2 | TRBJ2-5 | TRBV5-1 | TGCGCCAGCAGGGGACTAGCGGGAGGCATCCCCATCCAAGAGACCCAGTACTTC | CASRGLAGGIPIQETQYF
. | . | TRBJ1-1 | TRBV29-1 | TGCAGCGTTGAAGGATGGGGCTCGATGAACACTGAAGCTTTCTTT | CSVEGWGSMNTEAFF
few | TRBD1 | TRBJ2-5 | TRBV9 | TGTGCCAGCAGCACGCCGGGACAGGGGGTTTCAGAGACCCAGTACTTC | CASSTPGQGVSETQYF
. | TRBD2 | TRBJ2-7 | TRBV4-3 | TGCGCCACCCGGGTAGCCCGGGGGGAGGAGCAGTACTTC | CATRVARGEEQYF
. | . | TRBJ2-7 | TRBV6-5 | TGTGCCAGCAGTTACTCCCAGGGGGGGGTTTACGAGCAGTACTTC | CASSYSQGGVYEQYF
many | . | TRBJ2-1 | TRBV20-1 | TGCAGTGCCAGGCCTTTTAGGGGTGCCTACAATGAGCAGTTCTTC | CSARPFRGAYNEQFF
. | . | TRBJ2-7 | TRBV24-1 | TGTGCCACCAGCCATTCACAAAGATCCTACGAGCAGTACTTC | CATSHSQRSYEQYF
many | . | TRBJ2-7 | TRBV20-1 | TGCAGTGCTAGAGGGGCAGGGCCTCGACACGAGCAGTACTTC | CSARGAGPRHEQYF
few | . | TRBJ1-5 | TRBV19 | TGTGCCAGTAGGGACCCTGGCCAGCCCCAGCATTTT | CASRDPGQPQHF
few | TRBD2 | TRBJ2-5 | TRBV6-1 | TGTGCCAGCAGTAGCCCTACTAGCGGGAGGAGACAAGAGACCCAGTACTTC | CASSSPTSGRRQETQYF
. | TRBD1 | TRBJ2-5 | TRBV11-2 | TGTGCCAGCAGCCTCCGGACAGGGAAGCAAGAGACCCAGTACTTC | CASSLRTGKQETQYF
many | . | TRBJ2-1 | TRBV20-1 | TGCAGTGTTCAGGGGCGAACAACGACAATTGAGCAGTTCTTC | CSVQGRTTTIEQFF
many | . | TRBJ2-1 | TRBV5-1 | TGCGCCAGCAGCTTGTTAACCGCCTACAATGAGCAGTTCTTC | CASSLLTAYNEQFF